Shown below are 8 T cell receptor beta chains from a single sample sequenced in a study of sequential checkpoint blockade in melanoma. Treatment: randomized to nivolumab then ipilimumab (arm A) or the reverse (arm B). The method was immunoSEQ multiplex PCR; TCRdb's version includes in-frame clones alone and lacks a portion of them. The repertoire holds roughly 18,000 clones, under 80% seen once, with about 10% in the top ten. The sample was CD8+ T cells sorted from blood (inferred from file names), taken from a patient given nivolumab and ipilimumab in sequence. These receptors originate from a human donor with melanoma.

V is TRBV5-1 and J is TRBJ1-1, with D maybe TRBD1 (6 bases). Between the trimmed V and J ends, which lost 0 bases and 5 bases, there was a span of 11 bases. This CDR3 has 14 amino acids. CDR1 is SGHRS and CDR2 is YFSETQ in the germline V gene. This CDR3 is CASSLDTGKTEAFF. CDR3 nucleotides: TGCGCCAGCAGCTTGGATACAGGGAAGACTGAAGCTTTCTTT.

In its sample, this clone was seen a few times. The CDR3 sequence is CASSAKTPVGYNEQFF. In nucleotides, the CDR3 is TGTGCCAGCAGCGCAAAGACACCGGTTGGCTACAATGAGCAGTTCTTC. The chain joins TRBV7-8 to TRBJ2-1; D ambiguous. CDR3 length equals 16 residues. Germline V gene lookup returns CDR1 SGHVS and CDR2 FQNEAQ. The V gene lost 5 bases and the J gene lost 3 bases, with 17 bases spanning the gap.

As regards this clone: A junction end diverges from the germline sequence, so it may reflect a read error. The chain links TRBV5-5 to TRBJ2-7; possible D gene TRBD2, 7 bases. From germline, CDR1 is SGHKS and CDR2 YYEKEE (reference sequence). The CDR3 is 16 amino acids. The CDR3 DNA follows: TGCGCCAGCAGCCAAGATGGGGGGGCCGGGTACTACGAGCAGTACTTC. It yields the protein CASSQDGGAGYYEQYF.

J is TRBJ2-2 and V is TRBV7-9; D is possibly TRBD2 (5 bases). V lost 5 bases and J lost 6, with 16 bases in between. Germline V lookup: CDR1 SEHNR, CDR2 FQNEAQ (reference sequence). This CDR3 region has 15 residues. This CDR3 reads CASSDPGVPPGELFF. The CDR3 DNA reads TGTGCCAGCAGCGACCCCGGGGTCCCCCCCGGGGAGCTGTTTTTT.

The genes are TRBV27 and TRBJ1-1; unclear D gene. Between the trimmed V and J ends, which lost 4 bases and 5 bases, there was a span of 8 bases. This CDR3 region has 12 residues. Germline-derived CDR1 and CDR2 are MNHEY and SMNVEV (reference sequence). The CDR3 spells CASSSSRTEAFF. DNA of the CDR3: TGTGCCAGCAGTTCGTCTCGGACTGAAGCTTTCTTT.

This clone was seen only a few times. The CDR3 nucleotides read TGTGCCAGCAGTCCCCCCGGAGGGGCAGGGGGCCGGAATGGCTACACCTTC. This sequence encodes CASSPPGGAGGRNGYTF. The chain is built from TRBV27 and TRBJ1-2, with 8 bases matching TRBD1. The CDR3 covers 17 residues. After removal of 5 bases from V and 6 bases from J, the junction contained 17 bases not matched to a gene. The germline CDR1 and CDR2 sequences are MNHEY and SMNVEV (reference sequence).

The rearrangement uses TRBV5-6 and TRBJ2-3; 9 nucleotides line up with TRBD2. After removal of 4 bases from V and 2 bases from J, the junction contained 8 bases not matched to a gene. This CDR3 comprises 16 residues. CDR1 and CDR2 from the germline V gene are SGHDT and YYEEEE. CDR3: CASSPETSGITDTQYF. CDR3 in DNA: TGTGCCAGCAGCCCCGAGACTAGCGGTATCACAGATACGCAGTATTTT.

The CDR3 loop is CASSESGTEAFF. CDR3 nucleotide sequence: TGTGCCAGCAGTGAATCGGGCACTGAAGCTTTCTTT. The J gene is TRBJ1-1, the V gene TRBV25-1; D unresolved. V was cut by 1 base and J by 4 bases, with 4 bases left in between. The CDR3 is 12 residues long. CDR1 and CDR2 (germline): MGHDK, SYGVNS.